This entry features one TCR beta chain sequence. Antigen: not known. This sample stems from a study of graft-versus-host responses after intestinal transplantation. Across the study: All recipients got anti-thymocyte globulin induction, then tacrolimus and steroids for approximately 3 years. Study-level results: Early after transplant, HvG clones declined as circulating GvH clones peaked.

Profiled with immunoSEQ multiplex PCR; TCRdb holds only in-frame clones, not every one. The table lists over 100,000 clones, about 92% of them singletons, with under 0.3% in the top ten. V dropped 1 base and J dropped 7; count of bases not matched to a gene: 9. Germline assignment: CDR1 SGHRS and CDR2 YFSETQ. The length of the CDR3 is 16 residues. This specimen consisted of unstimulated CD4+ T cells sorted from spleen or lymph node cells, obtained before transplant. This TCR was recovered from a human donor who was the organ donor for an intestinal transplant. The chain uses TRBV5-1 and TRBJ2-3; 10 nucleotides align to TRBD2. CDR3 DNA: TGCGCCAGCAGCTTGCAGGGACTAGCGCCCGTTAATACGCAGTATTTT. It is translated as CASSLQGLAPVNTQYF.